The subject of this entry is one T cell receptor beta chain. This specimen comes from a study of blood T cell repertoires in COVID-19. Study context: Sites in the United States, Italy and Spain provided acute and convalescent COVID-19 samples. Nucleic acid was either cDNA or gDNA, and it came from T cells, B-cell-depleted T cells, or PBMCs.

The CDR3 sequence is 14 residues long. Germline CDR1 KGHSH, CDR2 LQKENI. V was shortened by 0 bases and J by 5 bases, with 10 bases between the two germline ends. As handled by the study authors: How many nucleated cells were present was estimated from reference gene primer amplification. The repertoire was sequenced with immunoSEQ multiplex PCR; TCRdb's copy has only in-frame clones and lacks some. V and J calls and clone size are those listed in that table; D and trimming were worked out from the DNA. The sample consists of around 190,000 clones, around nine tenths of them appearing once. The rearrangement links TRBV18 to TRBJ1-2, with D possibly TRBD1 on 6 matching bases. The clonotype originates from a man aged 18 to 30 with active or convalescent COVID-19. Material for sequencing was peripheral blood. CDR3 region: CASSPPGQGYGYTF. The CDR3 DNA reads as TGTGCCAGCTCACCACCGGGGCAGGGGTATGGCTACACCTTC.